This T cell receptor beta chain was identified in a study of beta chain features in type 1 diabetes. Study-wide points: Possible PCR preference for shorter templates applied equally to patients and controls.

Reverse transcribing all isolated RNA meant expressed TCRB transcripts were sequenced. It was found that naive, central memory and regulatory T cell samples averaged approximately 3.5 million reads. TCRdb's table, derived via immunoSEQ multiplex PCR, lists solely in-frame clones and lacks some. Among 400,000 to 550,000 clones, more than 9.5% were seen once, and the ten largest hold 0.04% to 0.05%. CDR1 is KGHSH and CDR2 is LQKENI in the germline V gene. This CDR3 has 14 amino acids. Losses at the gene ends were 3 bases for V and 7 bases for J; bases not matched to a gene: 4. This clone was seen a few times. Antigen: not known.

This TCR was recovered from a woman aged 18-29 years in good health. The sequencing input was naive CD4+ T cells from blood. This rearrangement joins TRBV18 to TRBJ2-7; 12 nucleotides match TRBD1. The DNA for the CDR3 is TGTGCCAGCTCACCGGGACAGGGGGCTCGGGAGCAGTACGTC. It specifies CASSPGQGAREQYV.